This is a list of T cell receptor beta chains from one sample in a study of T-cell memory formation after mild COVID-19. Each CDR3 protein gets one entry after TCRdb re-called the 5' RACE reads with MiXCR. The sample consists of around 530,000 distinct CDR3 sequences, less than 25% of them appearing once. The sample taken for sequencing was PBMCs or a T cell subset sorted from them (not recorded which). These receptors were obtained from an adult woman who had mild COVID-19 (a few samples of this study predate the infection). Cell type and time point are not known. The CDR3 runs from the conserved cysteine through the conserved F or W. A D gene is named only where the DNA matches it firmly. Size is omitted from some rows. Given values are once, few, many or a class for expanded clones.

d_gene	v_gene	abundance	j_gene	CDR3aa	CDR3nt
NA	TRBV4-1	NA	TRBJ1-2	CASSREIQGSYTF	TGCGCCAGCAGCCGGGAGATCCAGGGGAGCTACACCTTC
NA	TRBV5-6	few	TRBJ1-1	CASSLERVRVAFF	TGTGCCAGCAGCTTGGAGAGGGTAAGGGTAGCTTTCTTT
NA	TRBV19	few	TRBJ2-6	CASSPGGQTGYSGANVLTF	TGTGCCAGTAGCCCCGGGGGACAGACAGGGTACTCTGGGGCCAACGTCCTGACTTTC
NA	TRBV4-1	NA	TRBJ2-7	CASSQDLADPYEQYF	TGCGCCAGCAGCCAAGACCTGGCAGACCCCTACGAGCAGTACTTC
TRBD2	TRBV7-2	few	TRBJ2-1	CASSYRLAANEQFF	TGTGCCAGCAGCTACAGGCTAGCGGCGAATGAGCAGTTCTTC
NA	TRBV7-8	NA	TRBJ2-1	CASSSRGGLNNEQFF	TGTGCCAGCAGCTCAAGGGGGGGGCTCAACAATGAGCAGTTCTTC
NA	TRBV7-3	few	TRBJ2-5	CASSLTPSQETQYF	TGTGCCAGCAGCTTAACACCCAGCCAAGAGACCCAGTACTTC
NA	TRBV6-2/TRBV6-3	NA	TRBJ2-6	CASITPNPGANVLTF	TGTGCCAGCATTACACCTAACCCTGGGGCCAACGTCCTGACTTTC
NA	TRBV29-1	few	TRBJ2-2	CSARGQTGELFF	TGCAGCGCCCGAGGGCAGACCGGGGAGCTGTTTTTT
NA	TRBV7-2	many	TRBJ1-2	CASSSLRVGYTF	TGTGCCAGCAGCAGTCTAAGGGTTGGCTACACCTTC
NA	TRBV20-1	few	TRBJ1-1	CSARYTGRTEAFF	TGCAGTGCTCGTTACACAGGGAGAACTGAAGCTTTCTTT
NA	TRBV7-2	many	TRBJ2-7	CASSLQADRHEQYF	TGTGCCAGCAGCTTGCAGGCGGATAGACACGAGCAGTACTTC
TRBD2	TRBV3-1	NA	TRBJ2-1	CASVSSDRGTSKYEQFF	TGTGCCAGCGTCTCCTCCGACCGGGGGACTAGTAAATATGAGCAGTTCTTC
NA	TRBV4-1	few	TRBJ2-2	CASSQVGQFTGELFF	TGCGCCAGCAGCCAAGTCGGACAGTTCACCGGGGAGCTGTTTTTT